The rows below give T cell receptor beta chains drawn from one sample of a study of T cells in Graves' hyperthyroidism and ophthalmopathy. TCRdb re-called the multiplex PCR reads through MiXCR, storing one row per CDR3 protein. Of hundreds of thousands of distinct CDR3 sequences listed, about 45% are singletons. Material: peripheral blood or thyroid tissue (not recorded which). These receptors all come from an adult man with Graves' disease, either hyperthyroidism or ophthalmopathy (not recorded which). CDR3s include the opening cysteine and the closing phenylalanine or tryptophan. The D gene is left open where the match is weak. Clone size is shown for a subset of rows, as once, few, many or a class of expanded clone.

DNA,CDR3,size,J,D,V
TGTGCCATCAGTGAGTCTTCGGGGACAGGAGGAACTGAAGCTTTCTTT,CAISESSGTGGTEAFF,-,TRBJ1-1,TRBD1,TRBV10-3
TGTGCCAGTAGTACCGGAAGGGAGTGGGGCACTGAAGCTTTCTTT,CASSTGREWGTEAFF,few,TRBJ1-1,-,TRBV19
TGTGCCAGCAGTTACTTCGGTCCTAGCCTGGAAGACTGGTGGGAGCAGTACTTC,CASSYFGPSLEDWWEQYF,-,TRBJ2-7,-,TRBV6-5
TGTGCCAGCAGTGAAACGGGAATTAGCACAGATACGCAGTATTTT,CASSETGISTDTQYF,-,TRBJ2-3,-,TRBV2
TGCAGTGCTACAGTGCAGGGGAGGACGGACGAGCAGTACTTC,CSATVQGRTDEQYF,-,TRBJ2-7,-,TRBV20-1
TGCAGCGTTGGGGGAGCTAATCAGCCCCAGCATTTT,CSVGGANQPQHF,many,TRBJ1-5,-,TRBV29-1
TGTGCCAGCACCTGGACTCTACAAATGGCCGGGGAGCTGTTTTTT,CASTWTLQMAGELFF,-,TRBJ2-2,-,TRBV7-9
TGCGCCAGCAGCTTGGTTCCTCCCCAAGAGACCCAGTACTTC,CASSLVPPQETQYF,-,TRBJ2-5,-,TRBV5-5
TGCGCCAGCAGCTTTTCAGGGAACACCGGGGAGCTGTTTTTT,CASSFSGNTGELFF,many,TRBJ2-2,-,TRBV5-1
TGTGCCACCAGCAGGAGGCGGCCACACACTGAAGCTTTCTTT,CATSRRRPHTEAFF,-,TRBJ1-1,-,TRBV15
TGTGCCAGCAGCCAAGCAGCGGGAGGTTACGAGCAGTACTTC,CASSQAAGGYEQYF,-,TRBJ2-7,TRBD2,TRBV9
TGTGCCAGCAGGGGGACAGGATATCAGCCCCAGCATTTT,CASRGTGYQPQHF,once,TRBJ1-5,TRBD1,TRBV2
TGTGCCAGCAGTTTACAATCCCTCAATCAGCCCCAGCATTTT,CASSLQSLNQPQHF,-,TRBJ1-5,-,TRBV12-3/TRBV12-4
TGTGCCAGTAGCAGACTAGCGGGAGTTCCCGAGCAGTACTTC,CASSRLAGVPEQYF,many,TRBJ2-7,TRBD2,TRBV2
TGTGCCATCAGCGGGGACAGGGGCGAGGAGCAGTACTTC,CAISGDRGEEQYF,-,TRBJ2-7,TRBD1,TRBV10-3
TGTGCCAGCAGCCTGGGAAGGATGTACACCGGGGAGCTGTTTTTT,CASSLGRMYTGELFF,few,TRBJ2-2,-,TRBV7-2